This TCR beta chain was retrieved from a study of T cell repertoires in cytomegalovirus infection. Looking at the study overall: Selected CMV epitopes included recently identified HLA-C-restricted ones as well as well-studied HLA-B-restricted ones. A matching HLA type, together with CMV infection, was signaled by public TCR beta signatures. Notes on the study in general: Summed frequency of public TCR beta families distinguished CMV carriers with the relevant HLA. HLA-C-restricted CMV clonotypes gave the most frequent clonotype in two of eight donors.

One entry per CDR3 protein results from TCRdb running MiXCR on the reads. Counted here are 340,000 or so distinct CDR3 sequences, 20% to 30% occurring once; the ten biggest clones make up roughly 13%. The CDR3 has 15 amino acids. V lost 7 bases to trimming and J lost 0 bases, with 13 bases between them. CDR1 is MNHEY and CDR2 is SVGAGI in the germline V gene. This clonotype was found a few times. Its target is unknown. Specimen: cultured PBMCs, collected from culture after CMV antigen stimulation. The chain links TRBV6-5 to TRBJ2-1; tentative D call: TRBD2 (6 bases). The TCR sequence derives from a human donor in good health (CMV status not recorded). Some clones in this sample may be carry-over from other donors' samples. CDR3 nucleotide sequence: TGTGCCAGCAAAAATAGCGGAAGCTCCTACAATGAGCAGTTCTTC. Amino acids: CASKNSGSSYNEQFF.